This entry is about one T cell receptor beta chain. These data belong to a study of blood T cell repertoires in COVID-19. Whole-study context: Specimens from acute and convalescent COVID-19 originated in the United States, Italy and Spain. T cells, B-cell-depleted T cells, or PBMCs supplied cDNA or gDNA.

CDR1 is LNHNV and CDR2 is YYDKDF in the germline V gene (reference sequence). V was clipped by 1 base and J by 4 bases, with 16 bases between them. The CDR3 length is 16 residues. Participants had their cohort set by participant-reported clinical history. Clones were sequenced by immunoSEQ multiplex PCR, and TCRdb holds only the in-frame ones, with some missing. In the table there are fewer than 250,000 clones, roughly 77% of which are singletons. V is TRBV15 and J is TRBJ2-5; D is perhaps TRBD2 (5 bases). Sequenced sample: PBMCs or T cells enriched from blood (not recorded which). The receptor was isolated from a woman in her forties or fifties with acute COVID-19. The CDR3 DNA reads TGTGCCACCAGCAGAGCGGACTCTAGGGTCAGAGAGACCCAGTACTTC. Encoded protein: CATSRADSRVRETQYF.